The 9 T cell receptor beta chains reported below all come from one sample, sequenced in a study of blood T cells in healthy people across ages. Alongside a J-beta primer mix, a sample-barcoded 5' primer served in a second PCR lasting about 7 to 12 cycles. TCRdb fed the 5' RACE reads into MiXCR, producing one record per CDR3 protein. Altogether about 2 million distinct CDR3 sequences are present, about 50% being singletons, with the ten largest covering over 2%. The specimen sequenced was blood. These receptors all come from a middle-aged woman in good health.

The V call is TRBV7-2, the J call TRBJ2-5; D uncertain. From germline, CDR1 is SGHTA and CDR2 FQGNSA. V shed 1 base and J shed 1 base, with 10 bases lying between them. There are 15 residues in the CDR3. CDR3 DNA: TGTGCCAGCAGCTTAGAGCGTAGGGCCCAAGAGACCCAGTACTTC. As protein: CASSLERRAQETQYF.

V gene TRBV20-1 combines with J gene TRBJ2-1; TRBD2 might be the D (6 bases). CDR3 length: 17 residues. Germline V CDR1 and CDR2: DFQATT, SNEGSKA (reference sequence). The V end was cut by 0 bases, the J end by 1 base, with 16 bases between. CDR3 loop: CSARDSGVAASYNEQFF. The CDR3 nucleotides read TGCAGTGCTAGAGACTCCGGGGTAGCGGCTTCCTACAATGAGCAGTTCTTC.

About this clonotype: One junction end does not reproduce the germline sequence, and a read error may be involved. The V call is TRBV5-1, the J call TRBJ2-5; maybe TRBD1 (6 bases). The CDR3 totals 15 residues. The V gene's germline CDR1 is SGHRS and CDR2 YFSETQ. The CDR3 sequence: CAGSSQDRDQETQYF. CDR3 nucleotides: TGCGCCGGCAGCTCCCAGGACAGAGACCAAGAGACCCAGTACTTC. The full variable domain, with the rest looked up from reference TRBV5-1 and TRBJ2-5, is KAGVTQTPRYLIKTRGQQVTLSCSPISGHRSVSWYQQTPGQGLQFLFEYFSETQRNKGNFPGRFSGRQFSNSRSEMNVSTLELGDSALYLCAGSSQDRDQETQYFGPGTRLLVL.

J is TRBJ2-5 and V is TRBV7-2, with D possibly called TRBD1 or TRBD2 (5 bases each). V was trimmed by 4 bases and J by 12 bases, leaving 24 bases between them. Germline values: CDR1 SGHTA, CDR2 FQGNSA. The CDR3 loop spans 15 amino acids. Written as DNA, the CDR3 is TGTGCCAGCAGCTCGGGACCAGGAAGTCCATATCATGAGTACTTC. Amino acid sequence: CASSSGPGSPYHEYF.

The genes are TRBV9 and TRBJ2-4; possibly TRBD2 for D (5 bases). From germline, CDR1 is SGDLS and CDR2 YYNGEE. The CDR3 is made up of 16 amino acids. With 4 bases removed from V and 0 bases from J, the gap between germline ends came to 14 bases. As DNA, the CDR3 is TGTGCCAGCAGCCCAAGGACTGACATAGCCAAAAACATTCAGTACTTC. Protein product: CASSPRTDIAKNIQYF.

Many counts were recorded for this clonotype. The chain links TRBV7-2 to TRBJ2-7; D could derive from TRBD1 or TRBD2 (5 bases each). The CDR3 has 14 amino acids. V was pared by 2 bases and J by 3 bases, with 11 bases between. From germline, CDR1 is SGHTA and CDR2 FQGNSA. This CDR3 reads CASSLRDGLYEQYF. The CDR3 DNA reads TGTGCCAGCAGCTTAAGGGACGGCCTCTACGAGCAGTACTTC.

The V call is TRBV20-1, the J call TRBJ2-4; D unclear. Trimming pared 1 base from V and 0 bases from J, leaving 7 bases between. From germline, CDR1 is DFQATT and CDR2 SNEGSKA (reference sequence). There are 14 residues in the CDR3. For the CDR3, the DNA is TGCAGTGCTAGAGTGGATTCAGCCAAAAACATTCAGTACTTC. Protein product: CSARVDSAKNIQYF.

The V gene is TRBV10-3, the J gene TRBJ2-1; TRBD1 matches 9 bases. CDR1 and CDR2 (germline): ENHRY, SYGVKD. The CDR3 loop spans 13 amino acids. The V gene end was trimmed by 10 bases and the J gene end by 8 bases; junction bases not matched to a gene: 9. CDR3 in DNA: TGTGCCACTGGGACAGGGATTTTTGATGAGCAGTTCTTC. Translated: CATGTGIFDEQFF.

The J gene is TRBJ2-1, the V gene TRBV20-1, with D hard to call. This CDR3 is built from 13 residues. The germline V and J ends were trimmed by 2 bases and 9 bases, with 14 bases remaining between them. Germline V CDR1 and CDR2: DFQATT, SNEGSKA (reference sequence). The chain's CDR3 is CSARLVVAGEQFF. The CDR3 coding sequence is TGCAGTGCTAGATTGGTAGTAGCTGGTGAGCAGTTCTTC.